These 9 T cell receptor beta chains were all obtained from the same sample, sequenced in a study of T cell repertoires in cytomegalovirus infection. One entry per CDR3 protein results from TCRdb running MiXCR on the reads. This sample carries 680,000 or so distinct CDR3 sequences, roughly 36% of them seen once, and the ten largest clones take about 2.8%. Specimen: PBMCs. These receptors all come from a human donor in good health (CMV status not recorded). Some clones in this sample may be carry-over from other donors' samples.

The table lists this clonotype with a few counts. This chain connects TRBV28 to TRBJ2-7, with 11 positions matching TRBD2. Germline CDR1 reads MDHEN; CDR2 reads SYDVKM. This CDR3 spans 17 amino acids. V lost 4 bases to trimming and J lost 7 bases; unmatched junction nucleotides: 15. In DNA form, the CDR3 reads TGTGCCAGCAGTTCCCTACCCGGGACTAGCGGATCTCGGGAGCAGTACTTC. Protein sequence: CASSSLPGTSGSREQYF.

V and J are TRBV10-3 and TRBJ2-2; 9 positions match TRBD1. This CDR3 is built from 15 residues. J was trimmed by 2 bases and V by 7 bases; bases with no gene match: 5. Looked up from germline, CDR1 is ENHRY and CDR2 is SYGVKD. The chain's CDR3 is CAIKTGGSNTGELFF. CDR3 bases: TGTGCCATCAAGACAGGGGGAAGTAACACCGGGGAGCTGTTTTTT.

Concerning this clonotype: This CDR3 is missing its conserved last phenylalanine or tryptophan, likely due to a read error. The chain employs TRBV28 and TRBJ2-4; no firm D call. V was cut by 6 bases and J by 1 base, with 13 bases left in between. The germline V gene has CDR1 MDHEN and CDR2 SYDVKM. This CDR3 has 15 residues. The CDR3 DNA follows: TGTGCCAGCAGCACTATTCAAAGGGCCAAAAACATTCAGTACTTA. As protein: CASSTIQRAKNIQYL.

V is TRBV27 and J is TRBJ1-5, with a weak D call TRBD1 (6 bases). The CDR3 covers 14 residues. Germline values: CDR1 MNHEY, CDR2 SMNVEV (reference sequence). V was shortened by 7 bases and J by 3 bases, with 13 bases between the two germline ends. The CDR3 bases are TGTGCCAGCATGGCAGGGGCGGACAATCAGCCCCAGCATTTT. Encoded protein: CASMAGADNQPQHF.

About this clonotype: A single base separates this from a much larger clone, so it may be a read error. CDR3 nucleotide sequence: TGTGCCAGCAGCTCTCCGACTAGCGTCCAACTTACAGATACGCAGTATTTT. Protein sequence: CASSSPTSVQLTDTQYF. The chain uses TRBV7-2 and TRBJ2-3, with 8 bases fitting TRBD2. The CDR3 extends over 17 amino acids. CDR1 is SGHTA, CDR2 FQGNSA, per germline. The trim removed 4 bases at V and 3 bases at J, leaving 12 bases unmatched.

This chain links TRBV7-8 with TRBJ1-1; possibly TRBD1 for D (6 bases). The V gene's germline CDR1 is SGHVS and CDR2 FQNEAQ. V was shortened by 0 bases and J by 4 bases, with 12 bases between the two germline ends. The CDR3 loop spans 15 amino acids. CDR3 amino acids: CASSLADRLGTEAFF. Written as DNA, the CDR3 is TGTGCCAGCAGCTTAGCAGACAGGCTTGGCACTGAAGCTTTCTTT.

This clonotype was detected a few times. The chain is built from TRBV7-9 and TRBJ2-7, with D unresolved. Trimming removed 5 bases from V and 6 bases from J, with 20 bases in between. Germline V lookup: CDR1 SEHNR, CDR2 FQNEAQ (reference sequence). The CDR3 contains 15 residues. The CDR3 DNA reads TGTGCCAGCAGCCATGCTGACCCCCGTCTCTCCGAGCAGTACTTC. Translating gives CASSHADPRLSEQYF. Supplemented by reference TRBV7-9 and TRBJ2-7, the full variable domain reads DTGVSQNPRHKITKRGQNVTFRCDPISEHNRLYWYRQTLGQGPEFLTYFQNEAQLEKSRLLSDRFSAERPKGSFSTLEIQRTEQGDSAMYLCASSHADPRLSEQYFGPGTRLTVT.

This clonotype showed up just a few times. The rearrangement links TRBV27 to TRBJ1-2, with a possible D match to TRBD1 (6 bases). The CDR3 covers 13 residues. From germline, CDR1 is MNHEY and CDR2 SMNVEV (reference sequence). V gave up 8 bases and J gave up 8 bases, with 18 bases separating them. CDR3 DNA sequence: TGTGCCAGCGCTTCTCGGACAGCGTACGGCTACACCTTC. It codes for CASASRTAYGYTF.

This clonotype appeared a few times. The V gene is TRBV5-4, the J gene TRBJ1-2, with D tentatively TRBD1 (6 bases). Germline V gene lookup returns CDR1 SGHNT and CDR2 YYREEE (reference sequence). Trimming cost V 7 bases and J 2 bases, with 15 bases left between them. The CDR3 sequence is 14 residues long. For the CDR3, the DNA is TGTGCCAGCGGGACAAAGGGACACAACTATGGCTACACCTTC. It translates to CASGTKGHNYGYTF.